The clone carrying this TCR beta chain was detected once. This sample stems from a study of blood T cell repertoires in COVID-19. The overall study: COVID-19 samples from acute and convalescent phases originated in the United States, Italy and Spain. The cDNA or gDNA used as material had been derived from T cells, B-cell-depleted T cells, or PBMCs.

As originally analysed: The authors estimated nucleated cell counts from reference gene primer amplification. Clones were read by immunoSEQ multiplex PCR, and TCRdb kept only the in-frame ones, dropping some. D and trimming were read from the DNA, whereas the V and J calls and clone size are those reported in that table. The sample consists of about 35,000 clones, around 88% of them appearing once. Germline CDR1 reads SGHVS; CDR2 reads FQNEAQ. J gave up 1 base and V 5 bases, and 7 bases lay outside the gene matches. CDR3 length: 16 amino acids. The chain links TRBV7-8 to TRBJ2-1, with 8 bases identical to TRBD2. This sequence originates from a human donor in a cohort sampled during active COVID-19. The source material was peripheral blood. CDR3 coding DNA: TGTGCCAGCAGCCCCCCGGGGGGGACGTCCTACAATGAGCAGTTCTTC. It translates to CASSPPGGTSYNEQFF.